The 5 T cell receptor beta chains listed next were all sequenced from one sample in a study of OX40 agonist ivuxolimab in advanced cancers. Sequencing used immunoSEQ multiplex PCR; TCRdb keeps in-frame clones, though not all of them. The sample yields 41,000 or so clones, around 81% seen once. This material consisted of CD4+ or CD8+ T cells sorted from blood, taken in a trial of the OX40 agonist ivuxolimab. These TCRs come from an adult with an advanced solid tumor such as melanoma, head and neck, liver or kidney cancer.

The rearrangement uses TRBV4-2 and TRBJ2-1; 7 nucleotides match TRBD2. V lost 0 bases to trimming and J lost 10 bases; unmatched junction nucleotides: 12. Germline CDR1 and CDR2: LGHNA and YNFKEQ. This CDR3 region has 16 residues. The CDR3 here is CASSQEEPRLAWEQFF. The CDR3 nucleotides read TGTGCCAGCAGCCAAGAAGAACCCCGACTAGCTTGGGAGCAGTTCTTC.

Only a few counts were recorded for this clone. The J gene is TRBJ1-1, the V gene TRBV25-1, with D unclear. The germline V and J ends were trimmed by 1 base and 11 bases, with 14 bases remaining between them. This CDR3 has 13 amino acids. CDR1 is MGHDK, CDR2 SYGVNS, per germline. The CDR3 DNA reads as TGTGCCAGCAGTGAATTGGCTGAGATAGAGGCTTTCTTT. Its protein product is CASSELAEIEAFF.

The chain joins TRBV2 to TRBJ2-7; weak D call: TRBD2 (6 bases). The CDR3 covers 12 residues. V lost 7 bases and J 4 bases, leaving 11 bases between the germline ends. The germline gives CDR1 SNHLY, CDR2 FYNNEI. CDR3 amino acids: CASKGEVYEQYF. The CDR3 DNA reads as TGTGCCAGCAAAGGGGAGGTATACGAGCAGTACTTC.

Note on this clone: This specimen includes other DNA sequences encoding the same CDR3. The V and J genes are TRBV6-4 and TRBJ1-2; D uncertain. The CDR3 sequence is 11 residues long. The germline gives CDR1 MRHNA, CDR2 SNTAGT. V lost 2 bases to trimming and J lost 5 bases, with 3 bases between them. This chain's CDR3 is CASSDHYGYTF. The CDR3 DNA is TGTGCCAGCAGTGACCATTATGGCTACACCTTC.

V gene TRBV15 combines with J gene TRBJ2-7; D is ambiguous. V was cut by 2 bases and J by 2 bases, with 16 bases left in between. The CDR3 extends over 16 amino acids. Germline V lookup: CDR1 LNHNV, CDR2 YYDKDF (reference sequence). The DNA of the CDR3 is TGTGCCACCAGCAGAAAGGAGTACCCAGCTGCCTACGAGCAGTACTTC. This gives the protein CATSRKEYPAAYEQYF.